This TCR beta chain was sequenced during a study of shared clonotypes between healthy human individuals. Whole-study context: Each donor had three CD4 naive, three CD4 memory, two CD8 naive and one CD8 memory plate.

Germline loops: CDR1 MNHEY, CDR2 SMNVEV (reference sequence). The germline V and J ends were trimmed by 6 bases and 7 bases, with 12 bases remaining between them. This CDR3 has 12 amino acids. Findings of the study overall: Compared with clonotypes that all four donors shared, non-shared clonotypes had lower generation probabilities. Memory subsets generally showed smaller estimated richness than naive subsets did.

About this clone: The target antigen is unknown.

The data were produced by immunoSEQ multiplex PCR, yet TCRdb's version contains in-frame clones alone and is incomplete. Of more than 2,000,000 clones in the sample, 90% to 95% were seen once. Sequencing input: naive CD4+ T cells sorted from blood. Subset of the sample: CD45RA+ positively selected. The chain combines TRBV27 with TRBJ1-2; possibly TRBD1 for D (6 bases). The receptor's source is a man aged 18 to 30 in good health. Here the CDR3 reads CASSPEGVGYTF. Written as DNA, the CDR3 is TGTGCCAGCAGCCCTGAGGGGGTTGGCTACACCTTC.